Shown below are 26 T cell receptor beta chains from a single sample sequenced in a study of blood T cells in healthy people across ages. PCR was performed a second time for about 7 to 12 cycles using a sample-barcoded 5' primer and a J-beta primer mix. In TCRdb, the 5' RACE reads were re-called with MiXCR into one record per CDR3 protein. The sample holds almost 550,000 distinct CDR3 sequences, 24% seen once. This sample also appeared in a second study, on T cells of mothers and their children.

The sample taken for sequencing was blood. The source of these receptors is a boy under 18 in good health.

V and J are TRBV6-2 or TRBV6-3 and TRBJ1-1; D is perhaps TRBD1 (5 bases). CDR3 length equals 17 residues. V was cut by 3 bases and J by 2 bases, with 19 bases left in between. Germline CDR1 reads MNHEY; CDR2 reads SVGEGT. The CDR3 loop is CASSYGAGYRPNTEAFF. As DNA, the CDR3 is TGTGCCAGCAGTTATGGGGCAGGATACAGGCCCAACACTGAAGCTTTCTTT.

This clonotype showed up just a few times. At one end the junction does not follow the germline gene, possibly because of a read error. CDR3 in DNA: TGTGCCAGCAGGGGGGGTTCCCGGGACAGGGGATTGAACACTGGAGCTTTCTTT. This codes for CASRGGSRDRGLNTGAFF. V is TRBV7-9 and J is TRBJ1-1, with 10 bases that match TRBD1. CDR3 size: 18 residues. The germline V gene has CDR1 SEHNR and CDR2 FQNEAQ (reference sequence).

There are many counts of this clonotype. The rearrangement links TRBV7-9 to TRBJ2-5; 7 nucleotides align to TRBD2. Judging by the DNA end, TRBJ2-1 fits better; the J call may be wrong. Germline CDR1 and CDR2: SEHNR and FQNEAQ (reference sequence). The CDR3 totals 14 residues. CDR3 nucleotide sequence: TGTGCCAGCCTAAGCGGGGCCACCTACAATGAGCAGTTCTTC. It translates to CASLSGATYNEQFF.

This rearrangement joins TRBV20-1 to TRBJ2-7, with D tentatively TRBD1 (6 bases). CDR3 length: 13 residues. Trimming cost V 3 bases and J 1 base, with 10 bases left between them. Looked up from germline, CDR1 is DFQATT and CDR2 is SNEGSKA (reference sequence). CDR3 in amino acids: CSARPGESYEQYF. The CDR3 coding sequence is TGCAGTGCTAGGCCAGGGGAATCCTACGAGCAGTACTTC.

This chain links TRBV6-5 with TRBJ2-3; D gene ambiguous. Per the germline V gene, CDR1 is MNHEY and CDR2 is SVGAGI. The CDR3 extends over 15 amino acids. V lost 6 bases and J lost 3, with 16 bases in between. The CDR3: CASRRTSLGTDTQYF. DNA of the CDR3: TGTGCCAGCAGGAGGACCTCCCTCGGGACAGATACGCAGTATTTT.

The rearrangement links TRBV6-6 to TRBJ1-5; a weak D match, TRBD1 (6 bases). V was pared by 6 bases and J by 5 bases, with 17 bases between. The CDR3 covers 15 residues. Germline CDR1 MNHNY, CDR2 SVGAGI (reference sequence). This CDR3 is CASRREGGRYQPQHF. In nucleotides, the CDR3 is TGTGCCAGCAGACGGGAGGGGGGGCGATATCAGCCCCAGCATTTT.

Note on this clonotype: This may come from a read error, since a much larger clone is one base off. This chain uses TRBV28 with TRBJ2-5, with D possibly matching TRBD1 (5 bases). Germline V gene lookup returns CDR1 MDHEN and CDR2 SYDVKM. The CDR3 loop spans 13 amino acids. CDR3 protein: CASQRQLQEPQYF. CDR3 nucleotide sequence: TGTGCCAGCCAACGACAGCTTCAAGAGCCCCAGTACTTC.

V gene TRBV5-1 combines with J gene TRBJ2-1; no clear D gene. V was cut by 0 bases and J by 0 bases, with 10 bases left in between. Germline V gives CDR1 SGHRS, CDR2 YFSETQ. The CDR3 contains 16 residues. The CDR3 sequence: CASSLGPKSSYNEQFF. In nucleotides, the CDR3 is TGCGCCAGCAGCTTGGGGCCCAAAAGCTCCTACAATGAGCAGTTCTTC.

CDR3 amino acids: CASSQGGSGQYEQYF. In DNA, the CDR3 is TGCGCCAGCAGCCAAGGCGGGTCAGGGCAGTACGAGCAGTACTTC. The chain recombines TRBV4-1 with TRBJ2-7, with D possibly being TRBD1 or TRBD2 (5 bases each). Trimming shortened V by 1 base and J by 4 bases, and 14 bases separated the two germline ends. Germline values: CDR1 MGHRA, CDR2 YSYEKL. The CDR3 is 15 amino acids.

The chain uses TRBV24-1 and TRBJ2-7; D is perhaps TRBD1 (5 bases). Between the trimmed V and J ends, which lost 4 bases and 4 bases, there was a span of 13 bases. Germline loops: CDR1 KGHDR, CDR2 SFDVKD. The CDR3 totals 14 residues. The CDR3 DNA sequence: TGTGCCACCAGTGACCGCACGACAGTATACGAGCAGTACTTC. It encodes CATSDRTTVYEQYF.

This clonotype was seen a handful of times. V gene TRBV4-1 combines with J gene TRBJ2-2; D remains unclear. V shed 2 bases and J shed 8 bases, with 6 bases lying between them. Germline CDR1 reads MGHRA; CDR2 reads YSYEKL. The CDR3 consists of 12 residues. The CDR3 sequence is CASSQPPGELFF. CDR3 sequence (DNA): TGCGCCAGCAGCCAACCCCCGGGGGAGCTGTTTTTT.

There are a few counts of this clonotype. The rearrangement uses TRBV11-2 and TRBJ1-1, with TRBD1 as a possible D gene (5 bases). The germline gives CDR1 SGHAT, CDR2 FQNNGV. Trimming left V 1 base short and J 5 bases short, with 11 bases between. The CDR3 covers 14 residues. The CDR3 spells CASSLVQGGTEAFF. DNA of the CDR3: TGTGCCAGCAGCTTAGTTCAGGGAGGGACTGAAGCTTTCTTT.

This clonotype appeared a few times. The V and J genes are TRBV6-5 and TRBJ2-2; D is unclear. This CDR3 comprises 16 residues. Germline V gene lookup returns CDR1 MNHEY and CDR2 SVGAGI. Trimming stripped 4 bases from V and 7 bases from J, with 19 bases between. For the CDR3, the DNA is TGTGCCAGCAGTTTCCTTCGGTCTGACCCTCGCGGGGAGCTGTTTTTT. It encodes CASSFLRSDPRGELFF.

CDR3 DNA sequence: TGTGCCAGCAGCCTCAGACTAGCGGGAGTGTACGAGCAGTACTTC. Amino acid sequence: CASSLRLAGVYEQYF. This chain links TRBV6-5 with TRBJ2-5; TRBD2 matches 12 bases. The end of the DNA is better explained by TRBJ2-7, so the J call may be wrong. The CDR3 is made up of 15 amino acids. Per the germline V gene, CDR1 is MNHEY and CDR2 is SVGAGI.

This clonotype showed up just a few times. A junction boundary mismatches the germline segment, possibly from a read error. The CDR3 DNA sequence: TGTGCCAGCAAAAGAGGGACAGCCGTTAATTCGCCCCTCCACTTT. As protein: CASKRGTAVNSPLHF. The chain employs TRBV27 and TRBJ1-6, with TRBD1 identical over 7 bases. The CDR3 has 15 residues. CDR1 is MNHEY and CDR2 is SMNVEV in the germline V gene (reference sequence).

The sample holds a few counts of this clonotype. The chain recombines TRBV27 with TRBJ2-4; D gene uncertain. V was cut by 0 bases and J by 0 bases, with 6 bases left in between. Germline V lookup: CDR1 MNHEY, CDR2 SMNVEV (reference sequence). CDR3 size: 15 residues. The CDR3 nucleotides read TGTGCCAGCAGTTTATCGGCTCTAGCCAAAAACATTCAGTACTTC. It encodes CASSLSALAKNIQYF.

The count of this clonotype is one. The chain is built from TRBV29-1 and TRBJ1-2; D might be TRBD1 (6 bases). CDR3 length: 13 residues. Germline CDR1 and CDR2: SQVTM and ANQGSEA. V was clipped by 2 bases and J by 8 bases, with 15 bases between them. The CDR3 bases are TGCAGCGTTGAAATTTACAGGGAGGGCGGCTACACCTTC. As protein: CSVEIYREGGYTF.

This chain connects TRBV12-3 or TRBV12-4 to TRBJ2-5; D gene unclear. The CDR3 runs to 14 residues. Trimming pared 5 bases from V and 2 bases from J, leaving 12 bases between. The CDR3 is CASSPHRLQETQYF. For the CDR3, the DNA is TGTGCCAGCAGTCCCCACAGATTACAAGAGACCCAGTACTTC.

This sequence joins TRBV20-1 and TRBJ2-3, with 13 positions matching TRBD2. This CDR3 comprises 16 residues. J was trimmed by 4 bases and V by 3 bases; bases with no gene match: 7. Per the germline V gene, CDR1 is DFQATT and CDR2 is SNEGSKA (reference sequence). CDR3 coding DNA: TGCAGTGCTAGCCGGACTAGCGGGAGTATCGCAGATACGCAGTATTTT. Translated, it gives CSASRTSGSIADTQYF.

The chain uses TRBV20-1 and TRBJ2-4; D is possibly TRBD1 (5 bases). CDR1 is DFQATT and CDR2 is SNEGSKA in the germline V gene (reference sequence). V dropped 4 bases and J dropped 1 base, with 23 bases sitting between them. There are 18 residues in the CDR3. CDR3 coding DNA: TGCAGTGCTACCCAAGGTAGACAGTTCTCCAGGGCCAAAAACATTCAGTACTTC. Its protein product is CSATQGRQFSRAKNIQYF.

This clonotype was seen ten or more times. The CDR3 protein is CASSLGAGASYNEQFF. CDR3 bases: TGTGCCAGCAGCTTGGGGGCAGGGGCCTCCTACAATGAGCAGTTCTTC. The chain carries TRBV5-5 and TRBJ2-1, with D possibly being TRBD1 (6 bases). V was pared by 0 bases and J by 0 bases, with 10 bases between. Germline CDR1 is SGHKS and CDR2 is YYEKEE (reference sequence). This CDR3 has 16 residues. The whole variable domain, filled in from reference TRBV5-5 and TRBJ2-1, reads DAGVTQSPTHLIKTRGQQVTLRCSPISGHKSVSWYQQVLGQGPQFIFQYYEKEERGRGNFPDRFSARQFPNYSSELNVNALLLGDSALYLCASSLGAGASYNEQFFGPGTRLTVL.

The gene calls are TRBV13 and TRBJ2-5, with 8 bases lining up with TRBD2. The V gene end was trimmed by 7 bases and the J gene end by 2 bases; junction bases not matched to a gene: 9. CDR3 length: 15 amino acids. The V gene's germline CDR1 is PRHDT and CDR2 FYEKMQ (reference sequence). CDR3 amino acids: CASNFRAGGQETQYF. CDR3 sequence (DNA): TGTGCCAGCAACTTTAGGGCGGGAGGTCAAGAGACCCAGTACTTC.

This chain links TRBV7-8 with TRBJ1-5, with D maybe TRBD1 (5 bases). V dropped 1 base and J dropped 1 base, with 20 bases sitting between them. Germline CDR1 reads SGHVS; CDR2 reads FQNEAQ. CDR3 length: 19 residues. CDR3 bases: TGTGCCAGCAGCTTAGGACTGATGGGGGTGGCCAAAAGCAATCAGCCCCAGCATTTT. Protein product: CASSLGLMGVAKSNQPQHF.

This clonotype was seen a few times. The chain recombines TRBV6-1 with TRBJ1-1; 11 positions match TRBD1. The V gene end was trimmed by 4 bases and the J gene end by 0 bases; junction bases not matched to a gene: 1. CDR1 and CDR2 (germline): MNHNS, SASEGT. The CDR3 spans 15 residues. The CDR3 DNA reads TGTGCCAGCAGTGGGACAGGGGGCATGAACACTGAAGCTTTCTTT. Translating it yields CASSGTGGMNTEAFF.

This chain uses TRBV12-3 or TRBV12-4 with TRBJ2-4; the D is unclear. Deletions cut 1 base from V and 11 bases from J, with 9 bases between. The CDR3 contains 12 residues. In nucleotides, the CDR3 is TGTGCCAGCAGTTTAGATAGGGCCGTTCAGTACTTC. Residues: CASSLDRAVQYF.

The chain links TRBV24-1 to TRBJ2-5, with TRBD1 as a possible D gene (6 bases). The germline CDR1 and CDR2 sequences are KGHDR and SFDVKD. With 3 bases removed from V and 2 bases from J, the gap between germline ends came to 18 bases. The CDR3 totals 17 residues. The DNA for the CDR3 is TGTGCCACCAGTGATCCTGGGACAAAAGGGGGTCAAGAGACCCAGTACTTC. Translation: CATSDPGTKGGQETQYF.